The rows below give T cell receptor beta chains drawn from one sample of a study of T cell responses to AZD1222 COVID-19 vaccine. Repertoires were generated with immunoSEQ multiplex PCR, while TCRdb's copy carries only in-frame clones and drops some. The table shows over 110,000 clones, with roughly 88% occurring only once. The sequencing used peripheral blood, collected 28 days after the second AZD1222 dose. These receptors were taken from an adult who received the AZD1222 COVID-19 vaccine. Both conserved end residues are part of each CDR3. Fields, in order: J gene, D gene, clone size, V gene, CDR3 protein, CDR3 DNA. A D gene is named only where the DNA matches it firmly. Not all rows give a size; the values are once, few, many and, for expanded clones, a class.

TRBJ2-1	TRBD2	.	TRBV5-8	CASSLGLAATDEQFF	TGTGCCAGCAGTCTCGGACTAGCGGCGACCGATGAGCAGTTCTTC
TRBJ2-7	.	.	TRBV10-1	CASSDRLTKVRGEQYF	TGCGCCAGCAGTGATAGACTAACCAAGGTACGGGGAGAGCAGTACTTC
TRBJ1-1	TRBD1	.	TRBV28	CASSLAGGSTEAFF	TGTGCCAGCAGTTTGGCAGGGGGCAGCACTGAAGCTTTCTTT
TRBJ1-1	.	.	TRBV9	CASSVGAVSAEAFF	TGTGCCAGCAGCGTTGGGGCCGTGTCGGCTGAAGCTTTCTTT
TRBJ2-3	.	.	TRBV28	CASSSPGGYTDTQYF	TGTGCCAGCAGTTCCCCAGGAGGCTACACAGATACGCAGTATTTT
TRBJ1-2	TRBD1	.	TRBV19	CASSIPPGGAGNYGYTF	TGTGCCAGTAGTATCCCCCCAGGGGGCGCAGGGAACTATGGCTACACCTTC
TRBJ1-2	.	.	TRBV5-1	CASSLSGGNYGYTF	TGCGCCAGCAGCTTGTCGGGCGGAAACTATGGCTACACCTTC
TRBJ2-7	.	.	TRBV7-6	CASSLVATSGTYEQYF	TGTGCCAGCAGCTTAGTGGCCACAAGCGGTACCTACGAGCAGTACTTC
TRBJ2-7	TRBD1	.	TRBV4-3	CASSQQTGSYEQYF	TGCGCCAGCAGCCAGCAGACAGGGTCCTACGAGCAGTACTTC
TRBJ2-1	.	.	TRBV11-2	CASSLRGSVNEQFF	TGTGCCAGCAGCTTACGGGGTAGCGTCAATGAGCAGTTCTTC
TRBJ1-3	.	.	TRBV27	CASRAVGGNTIYF	TGTGCCAGCAGGGCGGTAGGCGGAAACACCATATATTTT
TRBJ2-1	TRBD2	.	TRBV5-4	CASSLSSGGYYNEQFF	TGTGCCAGCAGCTTGTCTAGCGGGGGATACTACAATGAGCAGTTCTTC
TRBJ2-7	TRBD1	.	TRBV5-4	CASSLAGSTGIYEQYF	TGTGCCAGCAGCCTCGCAGGGTCGACAGGGATCTACGAGCAGTACTTC
TRBJ2-3	.	.	TRBV19	CASSVGRTDTQYF	TGTGCCAGTAGTGTTGGGAGAACAGATACGCAGTATTTT
TRBJ2-2	TRBD2	.	TRBV7-8	CASSFAGGPGELFF	TGTGCCAGCAGCTTTGCGGGGGGGCCGGGGGAGCTGTTTTTT
TRBJ1-2	.	.	TRBV20-1	CSASSRDPTMGGYTF	TGCAGTGCTAGTTCCAGGGATCCAACTATGGGTGGCTACACCTTC
TRBJ1-3	.	.	TRBV5-6	CASSHPAFDSYSGNTIYF	TGTGCCAGCAGCCACCCGGCTTTCGACTCATACTCTGGAAACACCATATATTTT
TRBJ1-5	.	.	TRBV19	CASSITRGQPQHF	TGTGCCAGTAGTATCACCAGGGGACAGCCCCAGCATTTT
TRBJ1-5	.	.	TRBV19	CASSLRRGNSNQPQHF	TGTGCCAGTAGTCTTCGCAGGGGCAATAGCAATCAGCCCCAGCATTTT
TRBJ1-1	.	.	TRBV4-1	CASTIRTGGTEAFF	TGCGCCAGCACTATTAGGACCGGAGGGACTGAAGCTTTCTTT
TRBJ2-5	.	.	TRBV7-9	CASSFRGGRETQYF	TGTGCCAGCAGCTTTAGGGGGGGCCGGGAGACCCAGTACTTC
TRBJ2-1	TRBD2	once	TRBV5-5	CASSLRLAGDGYNEQFF	TGTGCCAGCAGCCTCCGACTAGCGGGGGACGGGTACAATGAGCAGTTCTTC
TRBJ2-1	TRBD1	.	TRBV11-2	CASSLQGATGNEQFF	TGTGCCAGCAGCCTACAGGGGGCGACGGGCAATGAGCAGTTCTTC
TRBJ2-1	TRBD2	.	TRBV5-4	CASSFRTSGKYNEQFF	TGTGCCAGCAGCTTCAGGACTAGCGGGAAATACAATGAGCAGTTCTTC
TRBJ2-7	TRBD1	.	TRBV6-5	CASSYSLTGAYEQYF	TGTGCCAGCAGTTACTCACTGACAGGGGCCTACGAGCAGTACTTC
TRBJ1-5	.	.	TRBV7-8	CASSLETDNQPQHF	TGTGCCAGCAGCTTAGAGACAGATAATCAGCCCCAGCATTTT
TRBJ2-7	TRBD2	.	TRBV4-1	CASSQVLAYYEQYF	TGCGCCAGCAGCCAAGTACTAGCGTACTACGAGCAGTACTTC
TRBJ1-2	.	.	TRBV19	CASSMTGFGYTF	TGTGCCAGTAGTATGACAGGCTTTGGCTACACCTTC
TRBJ2-3	TRBD2	.	TRBV9	CASSVGSGSADTQYF	TGTGCCAGCAGCGTAGGGAGCGGGAGTGCAGATACGCAGTATTTT
TRBJ1-1	.	.	TRBV19	CASRSLWGRAGNTEAFF	TGTGCCAGTAGGAGCCTATGGGGCAGGGCCGGGAACACTGAAGCTTTCTTT
TRBJ2-7	TRBD1	.	TRBV29-1	CSVAGQGGHEQYF	TGCAGCGTTGCGGGACAGGGGGGACACGAGCAGTACTTC
TRBJ2-2	TRBD2	.	TRBV18	CASSPPASGGVTGELFF	TGTGCCAGCTCACCCCCCGCGTCGGGGGGGGTCACCGGGGAGCTGTTTTTT
TRBJ2-2	TRBD2	.	TRBV23-1	CASSQPPPAGDNNTGELFF	TGCGCCAGCAGTCAGCCCCCCCCAGCGGGAGATAATAACACCGGGGAGCTGTTTTTT
TRBJ2-2	TRBD1	.	TRBV18	CASSPDRAISTGELFF	TGTGCCAGCTCACCCGACAGGGCCATCTCCACCGGGGAGCTGTTTTTT
TRBJ2-7	TRBD2	.	TRBV5-1	CASSLGQTSGRYEQYF	TGCGCCAGCAGCTTGGGCCAGACTAGCGGGAGGTACGAGCAGTACTTC
TRBJ1-1	.	once	TRBV2	CADGARTATEAFF	TGTGCCGACGGGGCCCGAACCGCGACTGAAGCTTTCTTT
TRBJ1-5	.	.	TRBV20-1	CSASFSITAIQPQHF	TGCAGTGCTAGTTTTAGTATAACAGCAATACAGCCCCAGCATTTT
TRBJ1-6	TRBD1	.	TRBV7-6	CASSSRQGMNSPLHF	TGTGCCAGCAGCTCCCGACAGGGGATGAATTCACCCCTCCACTTT
TRBJ2-3	.	once	TRBV18	CASSPTGSTDTQYF	TGTGCCAGCTCACCAACAGGGAGCACAGATACGCAGTATTTT
TRBJ1-2	.	few	TRBV7-2	CASSAVGRGNYGYTF	TGTGCCAGCAGCGCCGTCGGGAGGGGGAACTATGGCTACACCTTC
TRBJ2-1	TRBD2	.	TRBV30	CASEAPGLAGVWEQFF	TGTGCCTCGGAGGCCCCGGGACTAGCGGGAGTGTGGGAGCAGTTCTTC